These 17 T cell receptor beta chains share one sample of origin, sequenced in a study of monozygotic twins with inflammatory bowel disease. TCRdb re-called the 5' RACE reads; every CDR3 protein appears as one record, without DNA. With some 150,000 distinct CDR3 sequences in the sample, the ten largest clones hold around 1.2%. The specimen sequenced was blood. These receptors all stem from a human donor with ulcerative colitis or Crohn's disease, or a healthy co-twin of an affected twin (not recorded which).

The V call is TRBV9, the J call TRBJ2-2; the TCRdb D gene call, TRBD1, has no DNA to confirm it. Germline V gene data show CDR1 as SGDLS and CDR2 as YYNGEE. This CDR3 has 20 amino acids. This chain's CDR3 is CASSVGGDPSFGSPNGELFF.

The chain uses TRBV7-9 and TRBJ2-7; there is no DNA to check the TCRdb D call of TRBD1. The CDR3 consists of 15 residues. CDR1 SEHNR and CDR2 FQNEAQ come from the germline V gene (reference sequence). CDR3: CASSPRTLSSYEQYF.

This chain uses TRBV6-2 or TRBV6-3 with TRBJ2-5; TCRdb's D gene call, TRBD2, goes unchecked for lack of DNA. Looked up from germline, CDR1 is MNHEY and CDR2 is SVGEGT. The CDR3 is 17 amino acids. CDR3 amino acids: CASSYGSGRSPQETQYF.

This chain joins TRBV5-1 and TRBJ1-1; TCRdb gives TRBD1 as the D gene, but with no DNA this cannot be confirmed. From germline, CDR1 is SGHRS and CDR2 YFSETQ. The CDR3 has 13 residues. The CDR3 region is CASGRQGDTEAFF.

The chain has TRBV20-1 and TRBJ2-3; the D call of TRBD2 rests on TCRdb alone, since no DNA is present to check it. In germline, CDR1 is DFQATT, CDR2 SNEGSKA (reference sequence). The CDR3 spans 19 residues. The CDR3 spells CSASSWAGVTGMHKDTQYF.

The J gene is TRBJ2-1, the V gene TRBV27; TCRdb's D call of TRBD1 is untestable without DNA. The CDR3 extends over 15 amino acids. Germline V lookup: CDR1 MNHEY, CDR2 SMNVEV (reference sequence). The CDR3 region is CASRGTGGSYNEQFF.

The chain recombines TRBV7-9 with TRBJ1-4; TCRdb's assignment of TRBD1 cannot be checked, as there is no DNA. The CDR3 length is 15 residues. From germline, CDR1 is SEHNR and CDR2 FQNEAQ (reference sequence). CDR3: CASSAVNRVNEKLFF.

This sequence joins TRBV5-1 and TRBJ2-6; TCRdb calls TRBD1, which cannot be checked without DNA. Germline loops: CDR1 SGHRS, CDR2 YFSETQ. The CDR3 extends over 16 amino acids. CDR3 amino acids: CASSLGPPSGANVLTF.

The V call is TRBV3-1, the J call TRBJ1-5. The germline V gene encodes CDR1 LGHDT and CDR2 YNNKEL (reference sequence). This CDR3 is 14 amino acids long. The CDR3 sequence: CASSQDLTNQPQHF.

The genes are TRBV5-1 and TRBJ1-3; TCRdb proposes TRBD1, but this gene call is untestable without DNA. The CDR3 is 15 residues long. Germline V gene sequence: CDR1 SGHRS, CDR2 YFSETQ. The CDR3 region is CASSFQGAPGNTIYF.

J is TRBJ1-1 and V is TRBV5-1; TCRdb designates TRBD1, a call that cannot be tested without DNA. The CDR3 loop spans 15 amino acids. The germline gives CDR1 SGHRS, CDR2 YFSETQ. The CDR3 here is CASSSLTGGNTEAFF.

V and J are TRBV11-2 and TRBJ1-1. Germline lookup yields CDR1 SGHAT and CDR2 FQNNGV. This CDR3 contains 12 residues. CDR3 amino acids: CASSPIRGSAFF.

The chain carries TRBV15 and TRBJ2-2. CDR1 is LNHNV, CDR2 YYDKDF, per germline (reference sequence). The CDR3 is made up of 15 amino acids. This CDR3 is CATSRESDFPGELFF.

CDR3 protein: CASSLVLAGGPKTNEQFF. This sequence joins TRBV5-1 and TRBJ2-1; the TCRdb D gene call, TRBD2, has no DNA to confirm it. The CDR3 is made up of 18 amino acids. Germline V gene sequence: CDR1 SGHRS, CDR2 YFSETQ.

The chain employs TRBV11-2 and TRBJ2-7; the TRBD1 assignment by TCRdb is unverifiable without DNA. This CDR3 contains 18 residues. The V gene's germline CDR1 is SGHAT and CDR2 FQNNGV. The CDR3: CASSSIKLRGQLLYEQYF.

The chain recombines TRBV5-1 with TRBJ2-5; no DNA is available, so the TRBD2 call from TCRdb remains unchecked. The CDR3 length is 16 residues. The V gene's germline CDR1 is SGHRS and CDR2 YFSETQ. CDR3 sequence: CASSSGLAGLGETQYF.

CDR3 region: CASSSGQGIHVLTF. The chain uses TRBV5-1 and TRBJ2-6; TCRdb returns TRBD1, unconfirmable since there is no DNA. Germline assignment: CDR1 SGHRS and CDR2 YFSETQ. This CDR3 has 14 amino acids.